Below, one TCR beta chain is given with its context. This sequence may be a read error, since a much larger clone differs from it by one base. These data originate in a study of molecular identifiers for immune sequencing clone quantification. TCRdb ran MiXCR on the PCR reads and lists one entry per CDR3 protein. The data show about 640,000 distinct CDR3 sequences, with about 20% seen just once and about 0.9% held by the top ten. V shed 4 bases and J shed 7 bases, with 20 bases lying between them. Germline V gene sequence: CDR1 DFQATT, CDR2 SNEGSKA (reference sequence). This CDR3 is 14 amino acids long. With 10%, 30% or 50% of RNA, roughly 17,000 to 1,000,000 naive CD8 T cells were sequenced.

Material for sequencing was naive CD8+ T cells from blood, with Jurkat cell RNA spiked in. The subset is: FACS-sorted CD8+CD4-CCR7+CD45RA+ naive T cells. This TCR was sampled from a human donor in good health. Some libraries in this study had Jurkat cell RNA spiked in. The chain has TRBV20-1 and TRBJ2-7; no clear D gene. The CDR3 DNA is TGCAGTGCTATGCTCATCAGATTGGCTGAAGAGCAGTACTTC. Its protein product is CSAMLIRLAEEQYF.